This TCR beta chain is from a study of cytomegalovirus exposure and HLA in healthy donors (TCRdb year 2017). The study in broad terms: An earlier analysis of roughly 500 of the donors reported approximately 280 Gb of sequence data and around 100 million unique TCR beta sequences obtained from around 190 million T cells. An earlier analysis of some 500 of the donors used high-throughput TCR beta sequencing to judge whether each TCR beta V gene segment behaved as functional or pseudogenic. Across around 400 genotyped donors of the cohort, an average of approximately 240,000 unique TCR beta nucleotide sequences per donor were sequenced, and roughly 20% of those sequences were non-productive. Every discovery cohort repertoire had been produced on one sequencing platform. Four to six DR-DQ haplotypes were handled as single units for association and clustering, since linkage in the cohort was strong. The later analysis used no new phenotypic data to find candidate immune exposures, relying instead on TCR beta sequences and their occurrence across donors. Among the roughly 410 genotyped donors, approximately 76% belonged to the genetic ancestry cluster associated with self-reported Caucasian donors. A later analysis re-examined previously published TCR beta repertoires from more than 600 donors and added high-resolution HLA genotyping to investigate patterns of TCR occurrence. About 300 gigabases of sequencing data and tens of millions of unique TCR sequences were included in an early release covering 550 to 800 HLA-typed donors. The study aimed to test whether signatures of past pathogen exposure could be identified by cataloging public T cell receptors. Genome-wide SNP genotypes for about 65% of the 666 donors were used in a later genetic analysis, which treated that subset as a discovery cohort. Donor age, sex, ethnicity and CMV serostatus were collected together with the repertoire data. A separate validation cohort of over 95 different subjects was used in addition to the 666-subject first cohort. The study profiled the T cell repertoires of hundreds of subjects by immunosequencing and related them to cytomegalovirus serostatus. High-throughput TCR immunosequencing, statistical association of individual TCRs with disease status, and machine learning were combined to predict cytomegalovirus infection status. Typing coverage differed by locus: A, B, C, DRB1 and DQB1 were typed in roughly 620-630 donors, DQA1 in roughly 510, DPA1 in 600 to 610, and DPB1 in around 490. HLA typing included class I and class II loci at four-digit resolution. Broader findings and caveats from the paper: A later analysis associated 16,951 TCR beta sequences with specific HLA alleles at a false discovery rate of 0.05. In an earlier analysis of 587 of the donors, most TCR beta V segments appeared in productive rearrangements about 90% or about 30% of the time, broadly matching IMGT annotations. The presence/absence analyses assumed that sequencing depth was roughly uniform across donors, and that assumption may not be true. Compared with the roughly 670-donor mean, donors in an Asian-associated ancestry cluster had fewer N-insertions in productive TCRs, according to a later genetic analysis. The classifier was reported to diagnose cytomegalovirus status with high specificity and sensitivity in both the original and validation cohorts. A few of the identified cytomegalovirus-associated TCR beta chains were confirmed in vitro to be specific for cytomegalovirus antigens. This cohort had only TCR beta chains sequenced, and the lack of alpha or paired-chain data limited which features could be detected. It was suggested by the authors that the approach could potentially be generalized to other disease states and immunological phenotypes. A further reported finding was that TCR beta sequences accurately predicted the HLA-A and HLA-B alleles for most subjects in the first cohort. Compared with equally common non-associated chains, HLA-associated TCR beta chains in a later analysis were more clonally expanded and had lower generation probabilities. Immune exposure information for the cohort was limited to CMV serostatus. A later analysis reported that several top co-occurrence clusters appeared linked to parvovirus B19, influenza, CMV and Epstein-Barr virus. In a later analysis, TCR association rates were found to vary across HLA loci, with the most associated TCRs seen for DRB1 alleles and the fewest for HLA-C alleles. When HLA alleles, especially DR and DQ, strongly co-occurred, TCR associations were difficult to assign to individual alleles. A cluster of highly shared sequence variants was judged likely to be a technical artifact of the sequencing pipeline. Because counts were too low, seventeen rarely observed V segments, including chromosome 9 orphons, were excluded from the earlier analysis of several hundred of the donors. In a later analysis, most CMV-associated TCR beta chains were found to appear HLA-restricted, with HLA associations seemingly driven largely by CMV exposure. A total of about 180 TCR beta chains were listed by the study as associated with cytomegalovirus. Correlated functional status among segregating V segments might be attributable to linkage disequilibrium, but an unknown experimental factor could not be ruled out. While some public TCRs were present in many individuals, most TCR sequences turned up only very rarely across donors. A later genetic analysis associated a missense DCLRE1C variant with V-gene and J-gene trimming of TCR beta chains, and an independent cohort replicated the association. HLA typing was unavailable for some donors at each locus, so association tests used only the typed subset.

The library was produced with the immunoSEQ multiplex PCR assay. For the multiplex PCR, a mixture combining 60 forward primers for TCR Vbeta segments and 13 reverse primers for TCR Jbeta segments was used. The CDR3 region of rearranged TCR beta genes was amplified from genomic DNA with a multiplex PCR assay. Amplified TCR beta libraries were sequenced as 87-base-pair reads on the Illumina HiSeq System. Regarding the original processing steps: A later analysis counted approximately 84 million unique TCR beta chains across the 550 to 700 repertoires, and around 9.9 million of these chains were shared by at least two donors. A nearest-neighbor algorithm error-corrected the raw reads and collapsed the reads into unique sequences, merging closely related sequences to remove PCR and sequencing errors. To assign V, D and J gene segments, CDR3 sequences were aligned to IMGT reference sequences. For a sequence to be retained, at least a six-nucleotide match to both a V gene segment and a J gene segment was required. Rearrangements were classified as productive when the CDR3 lacked stop codons and remained in frame with V and J, and all other rearrangements were classified as non-productive. Following IMGT convention, CDR3 was defined as the stretch from the second conserved V-encoded cysteine to the conserved J-encoded phenylalanine. In an earlier analysis of around 570 of the donors, sequences lacking an unambiguous match to a single V gene segment were excluded. An earlier analysis of approximately 590 of the donors called V segments functional above 56.7% productive rearrangements and segregating when the between-donor standard deviation exceeded 5%. A statistical classification framework was built to diagnose cytomegalovirus status from the catalog of TCR beta chain sequences. In a later analysis, TCR nucleotide sequences were compared against IMGT/GENE-DB human TR gene sequences so that V and J genes could be assigned. The TCRdist pipeline was used in a later analysis to assign CDR3 sequences and most-parsimonious VDJ recombination scenarios. In a later analysis, every TCR beta chain was defined by the combination of its CDR3 amino acid sequence and its V-gene family, and reads without a unique V-gene family were dropped. In a later analysis, 450 to 600 highly shared, low-generation-probability nucleotide sequences were removed to address suspected cross-contamination and a sequencing artifact. A later analysis calculated a clonal expansion index for each public chain from normalized within-repertoire ranks of inferred template counts. In a later analysis, generation probabilities were computed using a VDJ recombination model fitted to out-of-frame rearrangements, and the results were checked against IGoR. In a later analysis, hypergeometric tests were used to score TCR-TCR, TCR-HLA and TCR-CMV co-occurrence, with a repertoire-size bias correction applied to TCR pairs. To estimate false discovery rates, a later analysis permuted the HLA or CMV assignments 20 times. In a later analysis, co-occurring TCRs were grouped using DBSCAN, with TCRdist sequence similarity added in when clustering inside HLA-allele-positive subsets. Co-occurrence clustering excluded repertoires with fewer than 30,000 or more than 120,000 public chains, plus five with anomalous nucleotide sharing. This immuneACCESS table, as held by TCRdb, lists in-frame sequences with V and J called but not all clones. Of the missing ones, under half trace to an unresolved V gene in checked studies; the others have no known cause. V and J calls and clone size come straight from that table; D and trimming were deduced from the DNA. The sample table gives tens of thousands of clones. The ten largest clonotypes hold 1.7% of the sample.

The cohort comprised 550 to 700 healthy bone marrow donors. At the time of sampling, all cohort members were nominally healthy, though unrecorded immune exposures were likely present. The donor tested CMV seronegative and was one of the 352 seronegative cohort members. Every donor gave a peripheral blood sample, and the peripheral blood mononuclear cells from that sample were used for TCR beta sequencing. The Qiagen DNeasy Blood Extraction Kit was used to extract genomic DNA from the blood cell samples. Details on this clone: What antigen it recognizes has not been identified.

This TCR was sampled from a woman aged 25 to 39 in good health and CMV-seronegative. The specimen was PBMCs.

The CDR3 protein: CASSPTSGGAHEQFF. The sequence in DNA is TGTGCCAGCAGCCCGACTAGCGGGGGGGCCCATGAGCAGTTCTTC. The chain links TRBV7-3 with TRBJ2-1; a stretch of 14 junction bases matches TRBD2. V ends up 5 bases short and J 8 bases short, with an unmatched junction base count of 5. Spanning cysteine to phenylalanine, the CDR3 consists of 15 amino acids. Of all the DNA, just the CDR3 is kept, 45 bases in frame from base 1. Sequences SGHTA (CDR1) and FQGTGA (CDR2) are obtained from the germline V gene.